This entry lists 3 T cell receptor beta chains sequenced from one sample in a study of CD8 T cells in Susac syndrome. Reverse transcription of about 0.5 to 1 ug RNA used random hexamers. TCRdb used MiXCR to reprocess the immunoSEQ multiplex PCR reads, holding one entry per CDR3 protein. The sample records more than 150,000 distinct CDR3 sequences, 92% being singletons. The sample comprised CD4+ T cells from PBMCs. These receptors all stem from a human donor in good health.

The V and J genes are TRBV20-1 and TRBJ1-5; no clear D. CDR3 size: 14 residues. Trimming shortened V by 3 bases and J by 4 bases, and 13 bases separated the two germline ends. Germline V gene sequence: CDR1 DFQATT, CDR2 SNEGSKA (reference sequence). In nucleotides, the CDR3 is TGCAGTGCTAGTGGTCTGGTCCCTAATCAGCCCCAGCATTTT. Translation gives CSASGLVPNQPQHF.

CDR3 sequence reads: CASSIRTGTTQYF. Here the CDR3 DNA reads TGTGCCAGCAGTATTAGGACAGGGACAACCCAGTACTTC. J is TRBJ2-5 and V is TRBV27; 8 bases are a match to TRBD1. Unmatched junction bases numbered 7, after V lost 5 bases and J lost 8 bases. This CDR3 has 13 amino acids. Per the germline V gene, CDR1 is MNHEY and CDR2 is SMNVEV (reference sequence).

The CDR3, as DNA: TGTGCCAGCAGCCACGGACCGATGTCGGAAAACATTCAGTACTTC. Translating gives CASSHGPMSENIQYF. This chain links TRBV3-1 with TRBJ2-4; D uncertain. Trimming left V 3 bases short and J 5 bases short, with 14 bases between. The germline CDR1 and CDR2 sequences are LGHDT and YNNKEL (reference sequence). The CDR3 totals 15 residues.